One sample yielded the 14 T cell receptor beta chains listed below, sequenced in a study of molecular identifiers for immune sequencing clone quantification. TCRdb re-called the PCR reads with MiXCR, one entry per CDR3 protein. Of more than 250,000 distinct CDR3 sequences listed, 20% to 25% are singletons. Sequenced: naive CD8+ T cells from blood, with Jurkat cell RNA spiked in. The subset here: FACS-sorted CD8+CD4-CCR7+CD45RA+ naive T cells. The receptor source for this set is a human donor in good health. Some libraries in this study had Jurkat cell RNA spiked in.

This clonotype was observed at least ten times. This chain joins TRBV27 and TRBJ1-5; no clear D. V was shortened by 4 bases and J by 3 bases, with 7 bases between the two germline ends. Per germline, CDR1 MNHEY and CDR2 SMNVEV (reference sequence). This CDR3 is built from 13 residues. CDR3 amino acids: CASSYRDNQPQHF. The CDR3 DNA reads as TGTGCCAGCAGTTACCGGGACAATCAGCCCCAGCATTTT.

The table lists this clonotype with many counts. CDR3 protein: CAWTGGGRGWTEAFF. DNA of the CDR3: TGTGCCTGGACTGGCGGGGGCAGGGGGTGGACTGAAGCTTTCTTT. V usage is TRBV30 and J usage is TRBJ1-1; 7 bases are a match to TRBD1. The J segment lost 5 bases and the V segment lost 4 bases, leaving 13 bases of the junction unmatched. The CDR3 sequence is 15 residues long. Germline V CDR1 and CDR2: GTSNPN, SVGIG (reference sequence).

This clonotype was found many times. The chain has TRBV28 and TRBJ1-5; D possibly corresponds to TRBD1 (5 bases). Looked up from germline, CDR1 is MDHEN and CDR2 is SYDVKM. This CDR3 comprises 16 residues. Trimming removed 6 bases from V and 0 bases from J, with 15 bases in between. CDR3 region: CASSLPGENSNQPQHF. The CDR3 nucleotides are TGTGCCAGCAGCCTCCCGGGGGAAAATAGCAATCAGCCCCAGCATTTT.

There are many counts of this clonotype. The rearrangement uses TRBV7-6 and TRBJ2-1; 7 positions agree with TRBD2. The CDR3 is made up of 16 amino acids. V lost 5 bases and J lost 2; bases outside the gene matches: 9. From germline, CDR1 is SGHVS and CDR2 FNYEAQ. The CDR3 DNA reads TGTGCCAGCAGCGCAGGAGTTGCGGGAGCCTACAATGAGCAGTTCTTC. The encoded protein is CASSAGVAGAYNEQFF.

The V and J genes are TRBV13 and TRBJ1-1; 9 nucleotides line up with TRBD1. The CDR3 loop spans 15 amino acids. The V segment lost 4 bases and the J segment 3 bases; nucleotides outside the gene matches: 6. The V gene's germline CDR1 is PRHDT and CDR2 FYEKMQ (reference sequence). The CDR3 region is CASSSDRGVDTEAFF. DNA of the CDR3: TGTGCCAGCAGCTCTGACAGGGGGGTGGACACTGAAGCTTTCTTT.

This clonotype was detected ten times or more. The chain carries TRBV9 and TRBJ2-3; D is perhaps TRBD2 (5 bases). The CDR3 extends over 12 amino acids. Deletions cut 7 bases from V and 4 bases from J, with 10 bases between. The germline V gene encodes CDR1 SGDLS and CDR2 YYNGEE. DNA of the CDR3: TGTGCCAGCCGAGGTAGCGCAGATACGCAGTATTTT. Protein sequence: CASRGSADTQYF.

Notes on this clonotype: A much larger clone lies a single base off, so this may be a read error. This chain links TRBV7-9 with TRBJ1-5, with D maybe TRBD1 (5 bases). Germline V CDR1 and CDR2: SEHNR, FQNEAQ (reference sequence). V was pared by 3 bases and J by 4 bases, with 13 bases between. The CDR3 has 15 residues. CDR3 in amino acids: CASSFARQHNQPQHF. The CDR3, as DNA: TGTGCCAGCAGCTTCGCGAGACAGCATAATCAGCCCCAGCATTTT.

A note on this clonotype: A read error is possible here, since a much larger clone lies one base away. The chain combines TRBV6-6 with TRBJ2-3; 8 bases fit TRBD2. CDR1 is MNHNY, CDR2 SVGAGI, per germline (reference sequence). The CDR3 is 12 residues long. CDR3 in DNA: TGTGCCAGCACGGGGGGGGCAGATACGCAGTGTTTT. The encoded protein is CASTGGADTQCF.

V and J are TRBV4-1 and TRBJ1-2, with 7 bases matching TRBD1. There are 15 residues in the CDR3. With 3 bases clipped from V and 0 bases from J, the junction kept 4 bases outside the gene matches. Looked up from germline, CDR1 is MGHRA and CDR2 is YSYEKL. CDR3 nucleotide sequence: TGCGCCAGCAGCCAGGGGACAGTAGCTAACTATGGCTACACCTTC. This codes for CASSQGTVANYGYTF.

This chain joins TRBV6-2 or TRBV6-3 and TRBJ1-1; D is perhaps TRBD1 (6 bases). The length of the CDR3 is 15 residues. From germline, CDR1 is MNHEY and CDR2 SVGEGT. V lost 1 base, J lost 4 bases, and 13 bases lay in between. CDR3 DNA sequence: TGTGCCAGCAGTTACTATGGGGGGGCGGGCACTGAAGCTTTCTTT. Protein sequence: CASSYYGGAGTEAFF.

Ten or more counts support this clonotype. V usage is TRBV6-5 and J usage is TRBJ2-7, with 12 positions matching TRBD2. Germline V gene sequence: CDR1 MNHEY, CDR2 SVGAGI. V lost 0 bases and J lost 3; bases outside the gene matches: 3. This CDR3 spans 16 amino acids. The CDR3 DNA reads as TGTGCCAGCAGTTACTCACCTAGCGGGAGGGACTACGAGCAGTACTTC. Its protein product is CASSYSPSGRDYEQYF.

This clonotype was seen many times. The chain employs TRBV28 and TRBJ1-2, with TRBD1 matching over 9 bases. Trimming at V came to 1 base and at J to 3 bases, leaving 6 bases not matched to a gene. This CDR3 contains 16 residues. CDR1 MDHEN and CDR2 SYDVKM come from the germline V gene. For the CDR3, the DNA is TGTGCCAGCAGTTTATATGGGGACAGGGAAGACTATGGCTACACCTTC. It yields the protein CASSLYGDREDYGYTF.

This clonotype showed up just once. Since a much larger clone is just one base distant, this may be a read error. In this CDR3 the conserved last residue, phenylalanine or tryptophan, is missing, so a read error is likely. V and J are TRBV6-2 or TRBV6-3 and TRBJ2-5; the D gene is possibly TRBD1 (5 bases). The germline V gene has CDR1 MNHEY and CDR2 SVGEGT. The CDR3 is 12 amino acids. V shed 3 bases and J shed 9 bases, with 11 bases lying between them. The CDR3 nucleotides are TGTGCCAGCAGTTATGACTTGGGGCCCCAGTACCTC. It yields the protein CASSYDLGPQYL.

To note about this clonotype: One base away lies a much larger clone, so this may be a sequencing read error. This chain links TRBV7-9 with TRBJ1-4; D call uncertain. Trimming removed 3 bases from V and 0 bases from J, with 20 bases in between. The germline V gene has CDR1 SEHNR and CDR2 FQNEAQ (reference sequence). The CDR3 has 19 residues. The DNA of the CDR3 is TGTGCCAGCAGCTTCCCCACAACAGTGGATGGTTCAACTAATGAAAAACTGTTTTTT. Encoded protein: CASSFPTTVDGSTNEKLFF.